This TCR beta chain was sequenced for a study of blood T cells in healthy people across ages. Study-level results: The donors' CMV status was not determined, possibly confounding changes in expanded clonotypes.

Samples each had at least 5.5 micrograms of total RNA extracted. Points on this clonotype: Its matching antigen is unknown.

The germline V gene encodes CDR1 PRHDT and CDR2 FYEKMQ (reference sequence). V was clipped by 5 bases and J by 5 bases; unmatched bases: 9. There are 15 residues in the CDR3. Sample-barcoded 5' priming and a J-beta primer mix drove a second PCR of 7 to 11 cycles. Per sample, CDR3-containing paired-end reads numbered at least 2.5 million. A single record per CDR3 protein comes from TCRdb applying MiXCR to the 5' RACE reads. The table records 1.5 million to 2 million distinct CDR3 sequences, 28% of them present only once. The specimen sequenced was blood. The clonotype was recovered from a woman aged 25 to 39 in good health. The chain carries TRBV13 and TRBJ2-5, with TRBD1 matching 9 bases. The CDR3 sequence is CASSQRDREIETQYF. The CDR3 DNA reads as TGTGCCAGCAGCCAACGGGACAGGGAGATCGAGACCCAGTACTTC.